This TCR beta chain was documented in a study of neurological immune-mediated disorders. This clonotype was recorded at least ten times. TCRdb independently ran MiXCR on the 5' RACE reads; one entry per CDR3 protein. The table shows tens of thousands of distinct CDR3 sequences, with around 3.4% occurring only once. The CDR3 loop spans 12 amino acids. Germline CDR1 DFQATT, CDR2 SNEGSKA (reference sequence). V dropped 3 bases and J dropped 2 bases, with 6 bases sitting between them. This clonotype was sampled from a woman aged 45-65 years with multiple sclerosis. This chain uses TRBV20-1 with TRBJ2-3; D gene ambiguous. The specimen was PBMCs. In nucleotides, the CDR3 is TGCAGTGCTAGTGAAAACACAGATACGCAGTATTTT. It specifies CSASENTDTQYF.